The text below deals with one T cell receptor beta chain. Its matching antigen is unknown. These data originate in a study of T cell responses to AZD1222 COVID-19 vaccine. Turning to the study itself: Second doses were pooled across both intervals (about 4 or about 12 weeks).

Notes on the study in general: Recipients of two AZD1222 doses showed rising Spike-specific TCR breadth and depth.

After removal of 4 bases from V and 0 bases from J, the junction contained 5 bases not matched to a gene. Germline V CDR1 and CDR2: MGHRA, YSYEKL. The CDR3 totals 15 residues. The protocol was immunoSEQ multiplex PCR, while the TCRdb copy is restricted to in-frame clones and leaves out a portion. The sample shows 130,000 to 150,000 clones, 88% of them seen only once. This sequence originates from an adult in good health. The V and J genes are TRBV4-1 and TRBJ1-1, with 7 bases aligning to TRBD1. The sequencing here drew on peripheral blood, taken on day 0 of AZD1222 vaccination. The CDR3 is CASSLRDSLNTEAFF. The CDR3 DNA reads TGCGCCAGCAGCCTAAGGGACAGTTTGAACACTGAAGCTTTCTTT.